The clone carrying this T cell receptor beta chain has only a few counts. Both 60 Vbeta primers and 13 Jbeta primers went into the PCR. Only in-frame clones appear in the TCRdb table, and some are missing; sequencing was by immunoSEQ multiplex PCR. The table lists about 180,000 clones, approximately 80% of them singletons, with about 1.3% in the top ten. Unmatched junction bases numbered 1, after V lost 3 bases and J lost 0 bases. This CDR3 contains 15 residues. Germline CDR1 reads SGDLS; CDR2 reads YYNGEE. This entry is derived from a study of cytomegalovirus exposure and HLA in healthy donors. Study in general: The study's early data release held 75 million to 95 million unique TCRs from HLA-typed donors.

The V and J genes are TRBV9 and TRBJ2-1, with 9 bases aligning to TRBD2. Material: PBMCs. This clonotype was sampled from a girl between 5 and 17 years old in good health and CMV-seropositive. The CDR3 reads CASSASGVSYNEQFF. CDR3 DNA: TGTGCCAGCAGCGCTAGCGGGGTCTCCTACAATGAGCAGTTCTTC.